The rows below give T cell receptor beta chains drawn from one sample of a study of cytomegalovirus exposure and HLA in healthy donors. Repertoires were generated with immunoSEQ multiplex PCR, while TCRdb's copy carries only in-frame clones and drops some. The table shows fewer than 250,000 clones, with around nine tenths occurring only once. The material sequenced was PBMCs. These receptors came from a man aged 18 to 30 in good health and CMV-seronegative. Each CDR3 is given with its conserved first and last residue. Fields, in order: V gene, CDR3 protein.

V: TRBV9; CDR3: CASSGPGTGEREQYF
V: TRBV27; CDR3: CASSHRGRTSGRIGSIGELFF
V: TRBV18; CDR3: CASSPRRGREPQHF
V: TRBV9; CDR3: CASSVGGLNYEQYF
V: TRBV7-2; CDR3: CASSSPMSGRQETQYF
V: TRBV7-2; CDR3: CASSFLSGGDYEQYF
V: TRBV5-1; CDR3: CASSVRSDTQYF
V: TRBV19; CDR3: CASSDDRAGANVLTF
V: TRBV27; CDR3: CASSFGDSTDTQYF
V: TRBV5-1; CDR3: CASSQTSESTDTQYF
V: TRBV7-8; CDR3: CASEAGLSSYNSPLHF
V: TRBV4-1; CDR3: CASSRGAYEQYF
V: TRBV6-5; CDR3: CASRDRDEKLFF
V: TRBV7-2; CDR3: CASNTDQETQYF
V: TRBV5-1; CDR3: CASSLGLQETQYF